Listed below are T cell receptor beta chains from one sample, sequenced in a study of CD8+ T cells in alopecia areata. This table comes from immunoSEQ multiplex PCR, and its TCRdb copy is limited to in-frame clones, with some not included. The sample holds about 210,000 clones, more than 45% seen once. The material was CD4+ T cells sorted from blood, obtained at week 4, from a patient treated with tofacitinib. These receptors were obtained from a human donor with alopecia areata. Both conserved end residues are part of each CDR3. The order of the fields is CDR3 length, V gene, D gene, J gene, clone size, CDR3 DNA, CDR3 protein. A D gene is named only where the DNA matches it firmly. Not every row has a clone size; where given, it reads once, few, many or a size class.

len: 11; v_gene: TRBV20-1; d_gene: TRBD1; j_gene: TRBJ1-2; abundance: .; CDR3nt: TGCAGTGTCGGGACAGGGGTTGGCTACACCTTC; CDR3aa: CSVGTGVGYTF
len: 16; v_gene: TRBV7-2; d_gene: .; j_gene: TRBJ2-6; abundance: .; CDR3nt: TGTGCCAGCAGCCCATCACAGGGTACTGGGGCCAACGTCCTGACTTTC; CDR3aa: CASSPSQGTGANVLTF
len: 13; v_gene: TRBV15; d_gene: .; j_gene: TRBJ2-3; abundance: .; CDR3nt: TGTGCCACCAGCAGAGACCTTCTAGATACGCAGTATTTT; CDR3aa: CATSRDLLDTQYF
len: 12; v_gene: TRBV2; d_gene: TRBD2; j_gene: TRBJ2-2; abundance: .; CDR3nt: TGTGCCAGCGGGACTAGGGAGGGGGAGCTGTTTTTT; CDR3aa: CASGTREGELFF
len: 17; v_gene: TRBV19; d_gene: .; j_gene: TRBJ1-6; abundance: many; CDR3nt: TGTGCCAGTACTCGAACCATAGGCCTTAGTGGGTACTCACCCCTCCACTTT; CDR3aa: CASTRTIGLSGYSPLHF
len: 15; v_gene: TRBV27; d_gene: .; j_gene: TRBJ1-5; abundance: .; CDR3nt: TGTGCCAGCAGTTTAAAGGGTCGGAGCAATCAGCCCCAGCATTTT; CDR3aa: CASSLKGRSNQPQHF
len: 12; v_gene: TRBV27; d_gene: .; j_gene: TRBJ1-4; abundance: few; CDR3nt: TGTGCCAGCAGGACCCCCCCGGGACACCAAGACTTT; CDR3aa: CASRTPPGHQDF
len: 12; v_gene: TRBV28; d_gene: .; j_gene: TRBJ1-1; abundance: .; CDR3nt: TGTGCCAGCTACAGGGTTTTCGCTGAAGCTTTCTTT; CDR3aa: CASYRVFAEAFF
len: 15; v_gene: TRBV6-5; d_gene: TRBD2; j_gene: TRBJ2-1; abundance: .; CDR3nt: TGTGCCAGCAGTTTCAGCGGGAGCTCCTACAATGAGCAGTTCTTC; CDR3aa: CASSFSGSSYNEQFF
len: 15; v_gene: TRBV30; d_gene: TRBD1; j_gene: TRBJ1-6; abundance: .; CDR3nt: TGTGCCTGGAGTGGCGGGACAGGGCATGATTCACCCCTCCACTTT; CDR3aa: CAWSGGTGHDSPLHF
len: 14; v_gene: TRBV12-5; d_gene: .; j_gene: TRBJ1-1; abundance: .; CDR3nt: TGTGCTAGTGGCATGGGGTCCTCAGGCGCTGAAGCTTTCTTT; CDR3aa: CASGMGSSGAEAFF
len: 14; v_gene: TRBV29-1; d_gene: .; j_gene: TRBJ2-5; abundance: few; CDR3nt: TGCAGCGTTGATTCTCGGGGGCGACAAGAGACCCAGTACTTC; CDR3aa: CSVDSRGRQETQYF
len: 14; v_gene: TRBV10-3; d_gene: .; j_gene: TRBJ2-2; abundance: .; CDR3nt: TGTGCCATCAGTGAGTCGGCTGTGACCGGGGAGCTGTTTTTT; CDR3aa: CAISESAVTGELFF
len: 15; v_gene: TRBV7-2; d_gene: .; j_gene: TRBJ2-2; abundance: .; CDR3nt: TGTGCCAGCAGCCCTGAGAACAGGAACACCGGGGAGCTGTTTTTT; CDR3aa: CASSPENRNTGELFF
len: 17; v_gene: TRBV30; d_gene: TRBD2; j_gene: TRBJ2-1; abundance: .; CDR3nt: TGTGCCTGGAGTGCTAATAAGGGACTAGTAGCCTACAATGAGCAGTTCTTC; CDR3aa: CAWSANKGLVAYNEQFF
len: 15; v_gene: TRBV18; d_gene: .; j_gene: TRBJ1-1; abundance: .; CDR3nt: TGTGCCAGCTCACGCACCGGGACCCCGAACACTGAAGCTTTCTTT; CDR3aa: CASSRTGTPNTEAFF
len: 14; v_gene: TRBV7-9; d_gene: TRBD1; j_gene: TRBJ1-5; abundance: .; CDR3nt: TGTGCCAGCAGCGGGGACAGCCCTCTCGGGCCCCAGCATTTT; CDR3aa: CASSGDSPLGPQHF
len: 14; v_gene: TRBV2; d_gene: .; j_gene: TRBJ1-5; abundance: .; CDR3nt: TGTGCCAGCAGGGAGGGGCAGATAAATCAGCCCCAGCATTTT; CDR3aa: CASREGQINQPQHF
len: 14; v_gene: TRBV4-1; d_gene: TRBD1; j_gene: TRBJ2-7; abundance: once; CDR3nt: TGCGCCAGCAGCCGGACAGGCAGCTCCTACGAGCAGTACTTC; CDR3aa: CASSRTGSSYEQYF
len: 14; v_gene: TRBV5-1; d_gene: .; j_gene: TRBJ2-7; abundance: .; CDR3nt: TGCGCCAGCAGCTTGATGGGACTTTCCTACGAGCAGTACTTC; CDR3aa: CASSLMGLSYEQYF
len: 16; v_gene: TRBV7-2; d_gene: .; j_gene: TRBJ1-1; abundance: .; CDR3nt: TGTGCCAGCAGCTTATTCGGGGCCACAGTGAACACTGAAGCTTTCTTT; CDR3aa: CASSLFGATVNTEAFF
len: 15; v_gene: TRBV11-2; d_gene: .; j_gene: TRBJ2-1; abundance: .; CDR3nt: TGTGCCAGCAGCTTGTTGGACAGAGGGTACAATGAGCAGTTCTTC; CDR3aa: CASSLLDRGYNEQFF
len: 11; v_gene: TRBV29-1; d_gene: .; j_gene: TRBJ1-1; abundance: .; CDR3nt: TGCAGCGCCCGACACAACACTGAAGCTTTCTTT; CDR3aa: CSARHNTEAFF
len: 15; v_gene: TRBV7-9; d_gene: TRBD1; j_gene: TRBJ1-2; abundance: .; CDR3nt: TGTGCCAGCAGCTTAGGAGGGGGACAGGGAGGCGGCTACACCTTC; CDR3aa: CASSLGGGQGGGYTF